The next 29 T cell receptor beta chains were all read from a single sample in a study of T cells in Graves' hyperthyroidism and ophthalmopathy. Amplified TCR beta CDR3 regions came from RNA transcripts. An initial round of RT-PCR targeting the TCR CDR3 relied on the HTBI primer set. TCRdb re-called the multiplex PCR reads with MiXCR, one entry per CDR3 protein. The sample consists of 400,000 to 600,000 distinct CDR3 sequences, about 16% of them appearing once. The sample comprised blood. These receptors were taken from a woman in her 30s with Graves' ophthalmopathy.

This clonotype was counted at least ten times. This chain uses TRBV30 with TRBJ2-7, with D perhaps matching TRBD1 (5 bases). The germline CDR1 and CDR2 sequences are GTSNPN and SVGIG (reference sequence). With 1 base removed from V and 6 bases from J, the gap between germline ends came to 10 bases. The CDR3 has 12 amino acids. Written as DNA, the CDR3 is TGTGCCTGGAGTGGACTCACAGGCGAGCAGTACTTC. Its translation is CAWSGLTGEQYF.

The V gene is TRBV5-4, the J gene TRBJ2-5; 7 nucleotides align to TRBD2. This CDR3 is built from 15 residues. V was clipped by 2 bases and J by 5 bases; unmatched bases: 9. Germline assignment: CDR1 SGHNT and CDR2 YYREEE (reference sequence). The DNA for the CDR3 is TGTGCCAGCAGCTTCGGGGCGGGAGTGGTTGAGACCCAGTACTTC. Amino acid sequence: CASSFGAGVVETQYF.

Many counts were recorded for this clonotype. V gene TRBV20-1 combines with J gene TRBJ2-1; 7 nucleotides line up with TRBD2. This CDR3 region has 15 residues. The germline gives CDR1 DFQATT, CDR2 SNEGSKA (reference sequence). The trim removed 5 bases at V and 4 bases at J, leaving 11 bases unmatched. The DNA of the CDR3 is TGCAGTGCTCAAACTGGGCGGGAGAGGTACAATGAGCAGTTCTTC. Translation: CSAQTGRERYNEQFF.

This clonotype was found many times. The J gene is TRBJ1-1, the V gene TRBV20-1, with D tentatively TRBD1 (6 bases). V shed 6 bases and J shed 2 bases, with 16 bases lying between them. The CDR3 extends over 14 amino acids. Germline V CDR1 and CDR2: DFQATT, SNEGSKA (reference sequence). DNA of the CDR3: TGCAGTGCCTATCCCCTGACAGGCAACACTGAAGCTTTCTTT. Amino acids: CSAYPLTGNTEAFF.

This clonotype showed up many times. The CDR3 nucleotides are TGTGCCAGCAGCTTATTAGGCGGCCGGACAGGGATACCTTACAATGAGCAGTTCTTC. Translated, it gives CASSLLGGRTGIPYNEQFF. The chain combines TRBV7-3 with TRBJ2-1, with 8 bases lining up with TRBD1. Trimming took 2 bases from V and 4 from J; bases not matched to a gene: 16. The CDR3 runs to 19 residues. CDR1 is SGHTA, CDR2 FQGTGA, per germline.

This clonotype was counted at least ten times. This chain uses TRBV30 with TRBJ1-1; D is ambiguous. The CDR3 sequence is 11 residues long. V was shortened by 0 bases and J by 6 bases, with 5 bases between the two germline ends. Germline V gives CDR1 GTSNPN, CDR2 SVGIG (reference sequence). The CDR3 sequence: CAWSVKSEAFF. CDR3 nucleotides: TGTGCCTGGAGTGTAAAGTCTGAAGCTTTCTTT.

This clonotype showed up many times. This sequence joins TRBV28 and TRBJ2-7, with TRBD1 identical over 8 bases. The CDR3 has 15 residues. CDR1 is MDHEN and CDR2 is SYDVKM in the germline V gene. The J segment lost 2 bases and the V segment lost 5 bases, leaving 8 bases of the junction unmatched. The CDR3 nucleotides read TGTGCCAGCAGTACGCCAACACAGGGGGCCTACGAGCAGTACTTC. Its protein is CASSTPTQGAYEQYF.

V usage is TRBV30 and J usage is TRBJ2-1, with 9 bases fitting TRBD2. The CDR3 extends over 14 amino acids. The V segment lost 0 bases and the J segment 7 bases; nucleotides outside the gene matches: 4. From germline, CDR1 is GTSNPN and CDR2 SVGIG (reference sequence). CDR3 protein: CAWSVLAGGNEQFF. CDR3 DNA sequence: TGTGCCTGGAGTGTCTTGGCGGGAGGGAATGAGCAGTTCTTC.

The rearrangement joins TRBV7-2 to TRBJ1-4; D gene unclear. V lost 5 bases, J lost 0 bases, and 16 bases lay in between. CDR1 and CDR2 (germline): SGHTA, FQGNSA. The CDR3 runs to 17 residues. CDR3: CASSTTRASATNEKLFF. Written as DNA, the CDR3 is TGTGCCAGCAGCACAACTCGGGCCTCCGCAACTAATGAAAAACTGTTTTTT.

CDR3 bases: TGTGCCAGCAGCTTCCGGGGACAGGGAGGCCCCGGGGAGCTGTTTTTT. Translation gives CASSFRGQGGPGELFF. This chain connects TRBV7-9 to TRBJ2-2; 9 bases are a match to TRBD1. The CDR3 extends over 16 amino acids. Unmatched junction bases numbered 8, after V lost 3 bases and J lost 6 bases. Per the germline V gene, CDR1 is SEHNR and CDR2 is FQNEAQ (reference sequence).

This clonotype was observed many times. The CDR3 loop is CASSSKVREAEAFF. The CDR3 DNA follows: TGTGCCAGCTCATCCAAGGTGCGGGAAGCTGAAGCTTTCTTT. The chain couples TRBV18 to TRBJ1-1; D remains unclear. The CDR3 has 14 residues. V was cut by 5 bases and J by 6 bases, with 16 bases left in between. CDR1 and CDR2 (germline): KGHSH, LQKENI.

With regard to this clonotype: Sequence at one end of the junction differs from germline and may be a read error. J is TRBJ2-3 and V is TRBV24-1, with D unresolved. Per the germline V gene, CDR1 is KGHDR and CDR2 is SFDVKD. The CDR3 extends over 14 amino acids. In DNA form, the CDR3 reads TGTGCCACCAGTGTAGGGCAGAACACATATACGCAGTATTTT. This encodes CATSVGQNTYTQYF.

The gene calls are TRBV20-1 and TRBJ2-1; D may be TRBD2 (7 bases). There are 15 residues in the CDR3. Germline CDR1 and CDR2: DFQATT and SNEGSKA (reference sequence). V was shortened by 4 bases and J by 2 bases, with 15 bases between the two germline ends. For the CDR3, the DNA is TGCAGTGCTATAAATGGGAGGGGGACCTACAATGAGCAGTTCTTC. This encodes CSAINGRGTYNEQFF.

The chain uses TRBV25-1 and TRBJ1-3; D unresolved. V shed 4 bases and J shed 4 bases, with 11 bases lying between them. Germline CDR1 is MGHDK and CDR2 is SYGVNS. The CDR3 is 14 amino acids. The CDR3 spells CASSVGEEGNTIYF. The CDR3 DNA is TGTGCCAGCAGTGTCGGGGAGGAGGGAAACACCATATATTTT.

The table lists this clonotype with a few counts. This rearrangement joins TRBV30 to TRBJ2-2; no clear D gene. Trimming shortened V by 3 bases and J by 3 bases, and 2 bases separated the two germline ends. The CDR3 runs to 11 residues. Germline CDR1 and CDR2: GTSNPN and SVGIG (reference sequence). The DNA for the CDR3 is TGTGCCTGGAGGGACACCGGGGAGCTGTTTTTT. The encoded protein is CAWRDTGELFF.

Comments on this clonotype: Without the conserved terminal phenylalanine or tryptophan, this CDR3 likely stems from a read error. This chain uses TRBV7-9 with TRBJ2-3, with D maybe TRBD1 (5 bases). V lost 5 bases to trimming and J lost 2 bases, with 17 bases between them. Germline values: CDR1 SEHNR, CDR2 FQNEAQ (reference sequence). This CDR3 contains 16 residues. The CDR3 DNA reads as TGTGCCAGCAGCCCCATTGGGGCTAGGAACACAGATACGCAGTATTCT. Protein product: CASSPIGARNTDTQYS.

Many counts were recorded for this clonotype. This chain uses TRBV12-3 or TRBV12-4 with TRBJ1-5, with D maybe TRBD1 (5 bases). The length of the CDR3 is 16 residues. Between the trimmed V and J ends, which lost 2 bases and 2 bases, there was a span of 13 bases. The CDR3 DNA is TGTGCCAGCAGTTTACTTCAGGGTGCTGGCAATCAGCCCCAGCATTTT. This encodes CASSLLQGAGNQPQHF.

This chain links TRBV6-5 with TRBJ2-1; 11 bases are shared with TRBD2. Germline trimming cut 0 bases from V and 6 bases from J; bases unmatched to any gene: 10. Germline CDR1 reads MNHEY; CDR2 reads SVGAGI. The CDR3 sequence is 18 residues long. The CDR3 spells CASSYSNPLAGGGNEQFF. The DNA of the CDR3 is TGTGCCAGCAGTTACTCGAACCCTCTAGCGGGAGGTGGCAATGAGCAGTTCTTC.

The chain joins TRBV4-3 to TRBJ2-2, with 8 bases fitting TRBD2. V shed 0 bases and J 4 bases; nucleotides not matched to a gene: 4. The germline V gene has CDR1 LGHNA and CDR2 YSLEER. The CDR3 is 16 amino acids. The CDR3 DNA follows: TGCGCCAGCAGCCAAGACGGCGCGGGAGGCACCGGGGAGCTGTTTTTT. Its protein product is CASSQDGAGGTGELFF.

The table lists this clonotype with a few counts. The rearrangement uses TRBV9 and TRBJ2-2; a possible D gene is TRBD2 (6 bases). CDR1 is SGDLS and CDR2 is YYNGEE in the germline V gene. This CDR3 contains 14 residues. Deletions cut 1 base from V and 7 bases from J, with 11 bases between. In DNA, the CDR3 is TGTGCCAGCAGCGTAATCGGGGGAGGCGGGGAGCTGTTTTTT. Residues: CASSVIGGGGELFF.

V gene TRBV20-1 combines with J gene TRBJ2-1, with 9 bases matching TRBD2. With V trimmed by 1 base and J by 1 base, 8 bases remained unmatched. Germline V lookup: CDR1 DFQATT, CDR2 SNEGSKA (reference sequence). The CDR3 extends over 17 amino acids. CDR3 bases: TGCAGTGCTAGAGTCTCAGTAGCGGGAGTGTCCTACAATGAGCAGTTCTTC. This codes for CSARVSVAGVSYNEQFF.

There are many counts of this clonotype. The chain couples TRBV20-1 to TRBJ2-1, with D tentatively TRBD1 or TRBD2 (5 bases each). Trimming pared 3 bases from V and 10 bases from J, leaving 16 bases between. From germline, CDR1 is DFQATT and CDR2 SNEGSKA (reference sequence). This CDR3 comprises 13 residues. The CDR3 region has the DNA TGCAGTGCTAGGCCTCCGGGACGAGGAGAGCAGTTCTTC. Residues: CSARPPGRGEQFF.

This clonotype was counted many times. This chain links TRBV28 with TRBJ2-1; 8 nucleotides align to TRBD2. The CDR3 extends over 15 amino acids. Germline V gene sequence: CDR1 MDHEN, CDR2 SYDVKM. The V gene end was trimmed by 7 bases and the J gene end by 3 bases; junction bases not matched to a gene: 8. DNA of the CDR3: TGTGCCAGCACAACGGGGGGGGGCTTCTACAATGAGCAGTTCTTC. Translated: CASTTGGGFYNEQFF. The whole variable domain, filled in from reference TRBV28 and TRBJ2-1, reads DVKVTQSSRYLVKRTGEKVFLECVQDMDHENMFWYRQDPGLGLRLIYFSYDVKMKEKGDIPEGYSVSREKKERFSLILESASTNQTSMYLCASTTGGGFYNEQFFGPGTRLTVL.

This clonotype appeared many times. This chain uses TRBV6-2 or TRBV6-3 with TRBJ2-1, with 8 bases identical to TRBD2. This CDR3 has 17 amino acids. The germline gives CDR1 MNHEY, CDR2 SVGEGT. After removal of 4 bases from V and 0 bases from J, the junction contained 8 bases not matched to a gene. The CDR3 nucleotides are TGTGCCAGCAGTTTCGGAGCGGGAGCTCTCTCCTACAATGAGCAGTTCTTC. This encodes CASSFGAGALSYNEQFF.

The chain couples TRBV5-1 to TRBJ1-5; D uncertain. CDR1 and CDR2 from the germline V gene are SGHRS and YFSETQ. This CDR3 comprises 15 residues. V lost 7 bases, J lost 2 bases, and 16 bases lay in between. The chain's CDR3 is CASSFGLGGNQPQHF. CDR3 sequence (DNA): TGCGCCAGCTCCTTCGGGCTTGGGGGCAATCAGCCCCAGCATTTT.

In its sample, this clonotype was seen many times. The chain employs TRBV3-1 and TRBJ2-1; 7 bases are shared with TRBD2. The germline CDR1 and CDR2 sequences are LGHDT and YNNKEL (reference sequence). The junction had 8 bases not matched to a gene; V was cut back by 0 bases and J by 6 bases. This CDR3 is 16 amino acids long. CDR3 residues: CASSQDWGEGVNEQFF. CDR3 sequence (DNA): TGTGCCAGCAGCCAAGATTGGGGGGAGGGCGTCAATGAGCAGTTCTTC.

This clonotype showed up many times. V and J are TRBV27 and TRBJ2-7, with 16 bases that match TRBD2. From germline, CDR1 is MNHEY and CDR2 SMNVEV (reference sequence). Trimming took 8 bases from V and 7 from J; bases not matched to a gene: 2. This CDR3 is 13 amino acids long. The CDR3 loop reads CASGGLAGGEQYF. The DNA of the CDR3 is TGTGCCAGCGGGGGACTAGCGGGAGGGGAGCAGTACTTC.

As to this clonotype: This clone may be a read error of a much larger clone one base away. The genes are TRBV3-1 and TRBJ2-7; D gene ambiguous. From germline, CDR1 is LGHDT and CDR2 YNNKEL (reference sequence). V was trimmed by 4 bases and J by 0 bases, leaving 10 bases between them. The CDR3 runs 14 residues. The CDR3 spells CASSPRRYSYEQYF. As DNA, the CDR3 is TGTGCCAGCAGCCCCCGGCGGTACTCCTACGAGCAGTACTTC.

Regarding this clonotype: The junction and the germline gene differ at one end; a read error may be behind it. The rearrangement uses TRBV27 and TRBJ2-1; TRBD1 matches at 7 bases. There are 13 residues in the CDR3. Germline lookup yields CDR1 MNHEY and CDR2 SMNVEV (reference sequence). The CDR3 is CASSLRGGNKQFF. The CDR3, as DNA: TGTGCCAGCAGTTTACGAGGGGGCAATAAGCAGTTCTTC.